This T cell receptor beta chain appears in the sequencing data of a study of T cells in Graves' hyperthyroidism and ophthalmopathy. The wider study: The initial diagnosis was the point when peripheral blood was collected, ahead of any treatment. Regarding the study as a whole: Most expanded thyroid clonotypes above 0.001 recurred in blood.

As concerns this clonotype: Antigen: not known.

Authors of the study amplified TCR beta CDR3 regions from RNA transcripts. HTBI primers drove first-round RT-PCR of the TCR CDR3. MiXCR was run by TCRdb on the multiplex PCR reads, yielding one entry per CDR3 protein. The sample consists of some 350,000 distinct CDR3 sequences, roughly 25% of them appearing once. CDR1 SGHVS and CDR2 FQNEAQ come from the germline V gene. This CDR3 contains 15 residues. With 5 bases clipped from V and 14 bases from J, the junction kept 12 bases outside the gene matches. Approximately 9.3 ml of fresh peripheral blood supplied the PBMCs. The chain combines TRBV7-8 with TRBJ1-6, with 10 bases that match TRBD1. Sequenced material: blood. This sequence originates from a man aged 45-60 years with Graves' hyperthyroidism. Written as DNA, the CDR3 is TGTGCCAGCAGCCAGGGACAGGGGCTCGGATCATCCCTCCACTTT. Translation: CASSQGQGLGSSLHF.